Shown below are 12 T cell receptor beta chains from a single sample sequenced in a study of shared clonotypes between healthy human individuals. Sequenced by immunoSEQ multiplex PCR; TCRdb stores in-frame clones only, minus some. The sample includes just over 2,000,000 clones, 95% seen only once; the top ten take 0.13%. The sequencing sample was made of naive CD4+ T cells sorted from blood. Subset here: CD45RA+ positively selected. These receptors were obtained from a man younger than 30 in good health.

The rearrangement joins TRBV7-2 to TRBJ2-7, with TRBD2 identical over 8 bases. CDR1 and CDR2 from the germline V gene are SGHTA and FQGNSA. The CDR3 length is 15 residues. Germline trimming cut 5 bases from V and 3 bases from J; bases unmatched to any gene: 9. Here the CDR3 DNA reads TGTGCCAGCAGCAAAACCGGGACTAGTAACTACGAGCAGTACTTC. Its translation: CASSKTGTSNYEQYF. Combining the CDR3 with reference TRBV7-2 and TRBJ2-7 gives the whole variable domain GAGVSQSPSNKVTEKGKDVELRCDPISGHTALYWYRQSLGQGLEFLIYFQGNSAPDKSGLPSDRFSAERTGGSVSTLTIQRTQQEDSAVYLCASSKTGTSNYEQYFGPGTRLTVT.

This clone was detected only once. This chain joins TRBV29-1 and TRBJ2-2; possibly TRBD1 for D (6 bases). Germline V gene data show CDR1 as SQVTM and CDR2 as ANQGSEA. The CDR3 length is 15 residues. V lost 5 bases, J lost 5 bases, and 18 bases lay in between. The CDR3 DNA is TGCAGCGTTTCCGGGACATCGAGTGGGACCGGGGAGCTGTTTTTT. This codes for CSVSGTSSGTGELFF.

Of note for this clone: Additional DNA sequences in this sample encode the identical CDR3. J is TRBJ2-7 and V is TRBV7-6; 9 bases line up with TRBD1. The CDR3 spans 14 residues. Trimming cost V 4 bases and J 1 base; bases outside gene matches: 2. The germline gives CDR1 SGHVS, CDR2 FNYEAQ. The CDR3 nucleotides read TGTGCCAGCAGCTCCGGGACAGGGTCCTACGAGCAGTACTTC. It specifies CASSSGTGSYEQYF.

This chain connects TRBV15 to TRBJ1-2; tentatively, D is TRBD1 (5 bases). V lost 5 bases, J lost 4 bases, and 26 bases lay in between. There are 18 residues in the CDR3. CDR1 LNHNV and CDR2 YYDKDF come from the germline V gene (reference sequence). In nucleotides, the CDR3 is TGTGCCACCAGCGTTGGGGGGGAAGGGCGAAGGCGAGGCTATGGCTACACCTTC. Encoded protein: CATSVGGEGRRRGYGYTF.

The rearrangement uses TRBV19 and TRBJ1-3, with TRBD1 as a possible D gene (5 bases). Germline assignment: CDR1 LNHDA and CDR2 SQIVND (reference sequence). The CDR3 loop spans 17 amino acids. Trimming took 5 bases from V and 3 from J, leaving 20 bases between them. The CDR3 protein is CASSPNRDLLVGNTIYF. The CDR3 DNA reads as TGTGCCAGTAGTCCTAACCGGGACCTTCTCGTTGGAAACACCATATATTTT.

The chain recombines TRBV5-4 with TRBJ2-7; 7 nucleotides match TRBD1. Trimming removed 2 bases from V and 3 bases from J; junction bases left unmatched: 5. Germline loops: CDR1 SGHNT, CDR2 YYREEE (reference sequence). The CDR3 runs to 14 residues. CDR3 in amino acids: CASSFEGGNYEQYF. CDR3 DNA: TGTGCCAGCAGCTTCGAAGGGGGCAACTACGAGCAGTACTTC.

Worth noting for this clone: The sample carries other DNA sequences with the same CDR3. The V and J genes are TRBV9 and TRBJ1-1, with D unclear. V gave up 1 base and J gave up 1 base, with 5 bases separating them. Germline V lookup: CDR1 SGDLS, CDR2 YYNGEE. The CDR3 is 13 residues long. The CDR3 sequence: CASSVQPNTEAFF. DNA of the CDR3: TGTGCCAGCAGCGTACAGCCGAACACTGAAGCTTTCTTT.

This sequence joins TRBV5-8 and TRBJ1-2; TRBD1 matches at 8 bases. CDR1 SGHTS and CDR2 YDEGEE come from the germline V gene. The CDR3 has 15 residues. The junction had 11 bases not matched to a gene; V was cut back by 5 bases and J by 5 bases. The CDR3 region has the DNA TGTGCCAGCAGAACCCCAGGACAGGGAGGGTATGGCTACACCTTC. This translates into CASRTPGQGGYGYTF.

The J gene is TRBJ1-1, the V gene TRBV7-2; D not certain. Germline V gene sequence: CDR1 SGHTA, CDR2 FQGNSA. CDR3 length equals 13 residues. V was clipped by 0 bases and J by 4 bases, with 6 bases between them. The chain's CDR3 is CASSLAVGTEAFF. The CDR3 DNA reads TGTGCCAGCAGCTTAGCGGTTGGCACTGAAGCTTTCTTT.

This chain links TRBV30 with TRBJ1-1; 11 nucleotides align to TRBD1. Germline V gene lookup returns CDR1 GTSNPN and CDR2 SVGIG (reference sequence). V trimming: 7 bases; J trimming: 4 bases; junction bases outside the gene matches: 8. The CDR3 totals 14 residues. CDR3 bases: TGTGCCTATCGGACAGGGGGCGCGGGCACTGAAGCTTTCTTT. Translated, it gives CAYRTGGAGTEAFF.

This clone was recorded only once. This likely comes from a read error, as the CDR3 has no conserved phenylalanine or tryptophan at its end. This chain joins TRBV7-2 and TRBJ2-2; 13 nucleotides align to TRBD2. V gave up 5 bases and J gave up 5 bases; unmatched junction bases: 8. Germline lookup yields CDR1 SGHTA and CDR2 FQGNSA. The length of the CDR3 is 17 residues. CDR3 residues: CASSPPGLAGATGELFL. In DNA, the CDR3 is TGTGCCAGCAGCCCGCCCGGACTAGCGGGAGCTACCGGGGAGCTGTTTCTT.

This rearrangement joins TRBV25-1 to TRBJ1-4; tentative D call: TRBD1 (6 bases). Deletions cut 8 bases from V and 0 bases from J, with 13 bases between. This CDR3 is 15 amino acids long. Germline CDR1 is MGHDK and CDR2 is SYGVNS. The CDR3 reads CASGGTHSTNEKLFF. The DNA for the CDR3 is TGTGCCAGCGGGGGGACACATTCAACTAATGAAAAACTGTTTTTT.